This T cell receptor (beta chain) was identified in a study of T cell responses to AZD1222 COVID-19 vaccine (dated by TCRdb to 2020 to 2022). With regard to the full study: TCR sequencing covered roughly 230 trial participants: about 210 given two doses of AZD1222 and around 25 given two doses of MenACWY control vaccine. Enrollment into the trials was organized by age into subgroups of 18-55, 56-69 and 70-plus years, and those subgroups contained approximately 160, 26 and 62 TCR-sequenced participants, respectively. What the research found in general, with its limitations: Because no samples from the day 14 peak response were available, repertoires could be characterized only after the peak T cell response. In the small 56-69-year group, the increase in depth fell short of significance, most likely because of low power. Participants were mostly white British and included more females than males, and it was suggested by the authors that clonal diversity may have been underestimated. Vaccine-associated CD4 TCRs spanned the whole spike protein, with dominant responses in regions 160-218 and 743-854. Spike-specific TCR breadth and depth rose significantly after two AZD1222 doses compared with day 0 and with MenACWY recipients. Reportedly, almost half of the unique spike-specific TCRs recognized epitopes lying outside the regions that are mutated in the B.1.351 and B.1.1.7 variants. Only five or six AZD1222 recipients were SARS-CoV-2 seropositive at baseline, limiting conclusions about previously exposed vaccinees.

About this clone itself: Its antigen remains unidentified. One base away there is no much larger clone; base qualities are not given.

The CDR3 regions of human TCRbeta chains were analyzed by immunosequencing. In the paper's pipeline: Repertoire TCRs were matched against a reference library of SARS-CoV-2-specific TCRs generated with the MIRA antigen-specificity platform. Breadth was defined as the fraction of unique TCRs that were SARS-CoV-2-associated, and depth was defined as the fraction of total T cells that were SARS-CoV-2-associated. Using the MIRA data, each spike-specific TCR was mapped to the spike region that the TCR reacts to and placed in a CD4 or CD8 class. Log10-transformed breadth and depth values were compared by one-way ANOVA with Sidak's multiple comparisons tests. What TCRdb holds here is the immuneACCESS table cut down to in-frame rearrangements. Part of the clones is not present; checked against another copy, under half of the missing clones reflect an unresolved V gene, and the others are unexplained. D and trimming come from the DNA, and the V and J calls and clone size come from that table. The sample data list about 140,000 clones, and almost 95% of these were observed just once. The ten largest clonotypes hold 3.6% of the sample.

The intended sense of this specimen's time point label: about 28 days (+/-7) after the second vaccine dose. AZD1222 recipients with second doses at about 4 weeks or about 12 weeks were pooled, because spike-specific TCR depth and breadth did not differ between schedules. Vaccinee samples were obtained from the UK trials COV001 and COV002, which included a single-blind randomized controlled phase 2/3 trial of AZD1222 (ChAdOx1 nCoV-19) in healthy adults. For TCRbeta chain sequencing, PBMC samples from trial participants were taken at day 0 and at day 28 after the second dose. For CDR1 and CDR2, the germline V gene lists MDHEN and SYDVKM. The junction carries 13 bases between V and J, which are trimmed by 7 bases and 10 bases respectively. Its CDR3 holds 11 amino acids, cysteine through phenylalanine. Of the read, only the CDR3 DNA is kept; its 33 bases are in frame from base 1.

The sequenced sample was peripheral blood, obtained 28 days after the second AZD1222 dose. This receptor was obtained from an adult who received the AZD1222 COVID-19 vaccine. Recombination linked TRBV28 to TRBJ1-1, with the D gene call left open. The DNA reads as follows: TGTGCCAGCAAGTTTGTGTCTGCAGCTTTCTTT. It translates to CASKFVSAAFF.